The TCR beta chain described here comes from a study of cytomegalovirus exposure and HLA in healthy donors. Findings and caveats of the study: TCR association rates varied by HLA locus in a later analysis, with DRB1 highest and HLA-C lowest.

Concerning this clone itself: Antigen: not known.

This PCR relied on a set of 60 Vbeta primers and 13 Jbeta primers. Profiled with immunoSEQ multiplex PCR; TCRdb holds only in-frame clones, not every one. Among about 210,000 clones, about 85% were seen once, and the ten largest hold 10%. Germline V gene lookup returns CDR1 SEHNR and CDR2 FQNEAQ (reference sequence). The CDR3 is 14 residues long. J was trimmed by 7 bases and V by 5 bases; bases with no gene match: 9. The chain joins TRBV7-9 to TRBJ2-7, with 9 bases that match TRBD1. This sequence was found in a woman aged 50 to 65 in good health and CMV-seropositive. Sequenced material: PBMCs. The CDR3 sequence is CASSNRGQGLEQYF. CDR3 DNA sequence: TGTGCCAGCAGCAACCGGGGACAGGGACTAGAGCAGTACTTC.